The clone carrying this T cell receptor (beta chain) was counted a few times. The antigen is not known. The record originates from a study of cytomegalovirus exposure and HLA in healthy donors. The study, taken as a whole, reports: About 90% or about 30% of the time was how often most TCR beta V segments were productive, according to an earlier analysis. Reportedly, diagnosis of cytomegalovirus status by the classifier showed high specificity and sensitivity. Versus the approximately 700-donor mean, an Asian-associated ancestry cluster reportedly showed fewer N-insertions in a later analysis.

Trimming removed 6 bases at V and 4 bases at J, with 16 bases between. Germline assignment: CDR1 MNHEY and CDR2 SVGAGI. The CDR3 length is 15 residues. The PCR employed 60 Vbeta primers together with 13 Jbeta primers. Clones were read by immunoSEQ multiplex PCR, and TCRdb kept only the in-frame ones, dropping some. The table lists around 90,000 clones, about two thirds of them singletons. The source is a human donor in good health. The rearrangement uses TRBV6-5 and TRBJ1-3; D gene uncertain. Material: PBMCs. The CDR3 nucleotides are TGTGCCAGCAGCCCCCGCCCGAGGTACGGAAACACCATATATTTT. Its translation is CASSPRPRYGNTIYF.